This TCR beta chain was retrieved from a study of OX40 agonist ivuxolimab in advanced cancers. About the research overall: Patients with hepatocellular carcinoma, melanoma, renal cell or head and neck cancer made up the dose-escalation patients.

The V end was cut by 4 bases, the J end by 7 bases, with 10 bases between. Germline CDR1 and CDR2: MNHNY and SVGAGI (reference sequence). The CDR3 spans 12 residues. General observations from the study: The study did not work out the antigen specificity of the expanded peripheral T cells. People who partly responded at 0.1-3.0 mg/kg had some of the least clonal expansion seen. By week 6 at 0.1 to 3.0 mg/kg, blood CD4+ and CD8+ T cells had expanded clonally.

The table came from immunoSEQ multiplex PCR; TCRdb's copy has only in-frame clones and leaves some out. The sample contains approximately 39,000 clones, roughly three quarters of which appear only once. With respect to this clone: Its target is unknown.

This TCR derives from an adult with an advanced solid tumor such as melanoma, head and neck, liver or kidney cancer. The sample consisted of CD4+ or CD8+ T cells sorted from blood, taken in a trial of the OX40 agonist ivuxolimab. The chain uses TRBV6-6 and TRBJ1-1; D is unresolved. The CDR3 is CASSFERVEAFF. The DNA of the CDR3 is TGTGCCAGCAGTTTCGAACGGGTTGAAGCTTTCTTT.